The subject of this entry is one TCR beta chain. Adults between roughly 18 and 95 years of age took part from about two dozen US areas. Two negative PCRs, clearance, or symptom resolution characterized the recovered Cohort 3 donors. The record originates from a study of blood T cell repertoires in COVID-19. Study in general: Samples representing acute and convalescent COVID-19 were sourced from the United States, Italy and Spain.

CDR1 SGHAT and CDR2 FQNNGV come from the germline V gene. V lost 4 bases, J lost 3 bases, and 19 bases lay in between. This CDR3 is built from 18 residues. Only in-frame clones appear in the TCRdb table, and some are missing; sequencing was by immunoSEQ multiplex PCR. The table records about 350,000 clones, around 87% of them present only once. The sequenced material came from PBMCs or T cells enriched from blood (not recorded which). The receptor was isolated from a woman aged 25 to 45 who had recovered from COVID-19. This rearrangement joins TRBV11-2 to TRBJ1-6; D perhaps matches TRBD1 (6 bases). CDR3 amino acids: CASSSWTVPSFYNSPLHF. In nucleotides, the CDR3 is TGTGCCAGCAGCTCCTGGACAGTCCCTTCCTTCTATAATTCACCCCTCCACTTT.